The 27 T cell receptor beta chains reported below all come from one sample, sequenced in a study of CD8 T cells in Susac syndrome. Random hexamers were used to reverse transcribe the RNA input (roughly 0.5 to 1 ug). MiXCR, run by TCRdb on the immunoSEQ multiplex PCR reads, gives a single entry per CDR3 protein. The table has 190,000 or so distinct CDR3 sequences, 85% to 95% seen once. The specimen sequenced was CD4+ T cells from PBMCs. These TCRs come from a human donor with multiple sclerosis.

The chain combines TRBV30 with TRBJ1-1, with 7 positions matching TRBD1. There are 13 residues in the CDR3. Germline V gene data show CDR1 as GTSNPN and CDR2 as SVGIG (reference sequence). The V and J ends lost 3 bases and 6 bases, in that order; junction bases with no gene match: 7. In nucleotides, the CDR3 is TGTGCCTGGAGCCCGACAGGGATAGCTGAAGCTTTCTTT. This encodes CAWSPTGIAEAFF.

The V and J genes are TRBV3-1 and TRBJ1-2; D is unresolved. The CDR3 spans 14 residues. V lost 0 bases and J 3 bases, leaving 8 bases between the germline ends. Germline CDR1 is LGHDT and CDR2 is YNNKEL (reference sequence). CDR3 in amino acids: CASSQEAGYYGYTF. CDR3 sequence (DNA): TGTGCCAGCAGCCAAGAGGCAGGTTACTATGGCTACACCTTC. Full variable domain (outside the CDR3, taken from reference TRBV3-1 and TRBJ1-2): DTAVSQTPKYLVTQMGNDKSIKCEQNLGHDTMYWYKQDSKKFLKIMFSYNNKELIINETVPNRFSPKSPDKAHLNLHINSLELGDSAVYFCASSQEAGYYGYTFGSGTRLTVV.

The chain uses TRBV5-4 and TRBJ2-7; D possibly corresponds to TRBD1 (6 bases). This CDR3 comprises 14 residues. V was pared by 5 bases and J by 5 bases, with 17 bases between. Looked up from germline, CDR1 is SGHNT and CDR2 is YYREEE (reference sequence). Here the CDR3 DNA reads TGTGCCAGCAGGACCCAGAGGGGGTTTGACGAGCAGTACTTC. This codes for CASRTQRGFDEQYF.

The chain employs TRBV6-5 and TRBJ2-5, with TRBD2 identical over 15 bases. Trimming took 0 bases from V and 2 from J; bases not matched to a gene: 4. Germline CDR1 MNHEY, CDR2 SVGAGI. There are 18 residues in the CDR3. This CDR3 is CASSYSGLAGGGQETQYF. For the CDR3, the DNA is TGTGCCAGCAGTTACTCGGGACTAGCGGGGGGTGGACAAGAGACCCAGTACTTC.

CDR3 nucleotide sequence: TGTGCCTGGAGTCCCCCCGGAGAGACCCAGTACTTC. Translating gives CAWSPPGETQYF. V usage is TRBV30 and J usage is TRBJ2-5; D gene ambiguous. Germline V CDR1 and CDR2: GTSNPN, SVGIG (reference sequence). The ends were cut back, 2 bases at V and 4 bases at J, with 8 bases in the middle. There are 12 residues in the CDR3.

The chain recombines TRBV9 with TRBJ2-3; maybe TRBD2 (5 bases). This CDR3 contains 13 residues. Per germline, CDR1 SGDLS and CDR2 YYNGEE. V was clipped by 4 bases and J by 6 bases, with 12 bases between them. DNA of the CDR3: TGTGCCAGCAGCCCACGGAGGATGGATACGCAGTATTTT. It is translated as CASSPRRMDTQYF.

The CDR3 DNA follows: TGTGCCTGGATGCGGCAGATGAACACTGAAGCTTTCTTT. Protein: CAWMRQMNTEAFF. The chain carries TRBV30 and TRBJ1-1; D not resolved. V lost 4 bases, J lost 0 bases, and 9 bases lay in between. The germline V gene has CDR1 GTSNPN and CDR2 SVGIG (reference sequence). This CDR3 region has 13 residues. The full variable domain, rest sourced from reference TRBV30 and TRBJ1-1, is SQTIHQWPATLVQPVGSPLSLECTVEGTSNPNLYWYRQAAGRGLQLLFYSVGIGQISSEVPQNLSASRPQDRQFILSSKKLLLSDSGFYLCAWMRQMNTEAFFGQGTRLTVV.

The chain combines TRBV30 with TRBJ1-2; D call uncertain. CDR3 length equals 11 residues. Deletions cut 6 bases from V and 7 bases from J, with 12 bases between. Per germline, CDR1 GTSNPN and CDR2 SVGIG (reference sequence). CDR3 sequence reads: CACQTNGGYTF. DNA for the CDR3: TGTGCCTGCCAAACCAACGGTGGCTACACCTTC.

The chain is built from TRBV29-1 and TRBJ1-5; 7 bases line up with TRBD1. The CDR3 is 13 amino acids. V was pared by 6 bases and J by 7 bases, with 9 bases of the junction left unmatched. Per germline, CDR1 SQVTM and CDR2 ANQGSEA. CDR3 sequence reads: CSVTLTGDQPQHF. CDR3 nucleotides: TGCAGCGTGACACTCACAGGGGACCAGCCCCAGCATTTT.

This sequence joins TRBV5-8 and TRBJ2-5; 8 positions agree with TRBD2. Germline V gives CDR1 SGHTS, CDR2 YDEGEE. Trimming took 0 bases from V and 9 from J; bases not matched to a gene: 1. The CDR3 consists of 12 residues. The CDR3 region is CASSLDSGAQYF. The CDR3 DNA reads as TGTGCCAGCAGCTTGGATAGCGGGGCCCAGTACTTC.

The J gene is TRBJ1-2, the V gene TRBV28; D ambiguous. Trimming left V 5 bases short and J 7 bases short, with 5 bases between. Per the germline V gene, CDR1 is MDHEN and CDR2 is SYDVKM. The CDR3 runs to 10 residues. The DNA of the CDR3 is TGTGCCAGCAGTGGAAGTGGCTACACCTTC. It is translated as CASSGSGYTF.

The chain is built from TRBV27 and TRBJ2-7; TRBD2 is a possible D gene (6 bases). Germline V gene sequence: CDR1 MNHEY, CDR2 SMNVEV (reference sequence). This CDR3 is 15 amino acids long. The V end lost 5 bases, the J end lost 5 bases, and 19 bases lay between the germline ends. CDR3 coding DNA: TGTGCCAGCAGTGGGGGTGGGAGGATTTGGGACGAGCAGTACTTC. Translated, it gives CASSGGGRIWDEQYF.

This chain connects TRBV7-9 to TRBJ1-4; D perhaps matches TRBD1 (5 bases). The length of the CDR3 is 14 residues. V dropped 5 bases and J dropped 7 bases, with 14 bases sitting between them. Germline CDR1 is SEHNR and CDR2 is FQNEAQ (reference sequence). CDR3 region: CASSPGRAGEKLFF. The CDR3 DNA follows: TGTGCCAGCAGCCCCGGCAGGGCTGGTGAAAAACTGTTTTTT.

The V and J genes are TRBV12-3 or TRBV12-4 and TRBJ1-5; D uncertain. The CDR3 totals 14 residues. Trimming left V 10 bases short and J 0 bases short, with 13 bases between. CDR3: CATATRNSNQPQHF. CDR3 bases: TGTGCCACGGCGACCCGTAATAGCAATCAGCCCCAGCATTTT.

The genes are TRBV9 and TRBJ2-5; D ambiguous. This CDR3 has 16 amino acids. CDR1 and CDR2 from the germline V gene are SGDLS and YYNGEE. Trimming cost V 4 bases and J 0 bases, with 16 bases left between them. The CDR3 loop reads CASSSPASTNQETQYF. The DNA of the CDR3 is TGTGCCAGCAGCTCCCCGGCCAGTACCAACCAAGAGACCCAGTACTTC.

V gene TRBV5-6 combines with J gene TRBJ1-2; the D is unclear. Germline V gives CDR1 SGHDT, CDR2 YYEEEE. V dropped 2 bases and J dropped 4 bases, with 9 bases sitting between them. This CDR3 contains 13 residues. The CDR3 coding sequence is TGTGCCAGCAGCTTTCGGAGGACCTATGGCTACACCTTC. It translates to CASSFRRTYGYTF.

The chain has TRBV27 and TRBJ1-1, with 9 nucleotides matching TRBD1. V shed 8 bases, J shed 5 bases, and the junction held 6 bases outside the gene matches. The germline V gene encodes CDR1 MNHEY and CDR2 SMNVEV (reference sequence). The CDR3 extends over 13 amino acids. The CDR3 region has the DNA TGTGCCAGCGCGACAGGGGGGCGGACTGAAGCTTTCTTT. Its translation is CASATGGRTEAFF.

CDR3 protein: CASIGNYGYTF. Here the CDR3 DNA reads TGTGCCAGCATAGGGAACTATGGCTACACCTTC. The chain has TRBV7-9 and TRBJ1-2; D remains unclear. V lost 7 bases, J lost 2 bases, and 5 bases lay in between. CDR3 size: 11 residues. The germline V gene has CDR1 SEHNR and CDR2 FQNEAQ (reference sequence).

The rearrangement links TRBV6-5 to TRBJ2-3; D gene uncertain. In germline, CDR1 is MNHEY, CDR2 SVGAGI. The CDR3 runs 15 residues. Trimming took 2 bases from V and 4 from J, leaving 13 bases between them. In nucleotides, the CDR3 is TGTGCCAGCAGTTACCGCGCCCAAGGCTCAGATACGCAGTATTTT. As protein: CASSYRAQGSDTQYF.

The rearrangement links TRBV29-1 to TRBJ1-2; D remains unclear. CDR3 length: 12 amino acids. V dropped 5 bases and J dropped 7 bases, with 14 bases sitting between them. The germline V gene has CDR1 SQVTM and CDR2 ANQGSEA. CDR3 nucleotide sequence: TGCAGCGTTAGGACGGGAGGCGGTGGCTACACCTTC. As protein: CSVRTGGGGYTF.

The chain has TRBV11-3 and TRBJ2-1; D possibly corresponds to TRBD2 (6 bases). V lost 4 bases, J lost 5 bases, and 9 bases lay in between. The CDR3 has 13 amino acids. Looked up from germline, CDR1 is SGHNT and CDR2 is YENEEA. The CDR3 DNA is TGTGCCAGCAGCTCGTGGGGGGACAATGAGCAGTTCTTC. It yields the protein CASSSWGDNEQFF.

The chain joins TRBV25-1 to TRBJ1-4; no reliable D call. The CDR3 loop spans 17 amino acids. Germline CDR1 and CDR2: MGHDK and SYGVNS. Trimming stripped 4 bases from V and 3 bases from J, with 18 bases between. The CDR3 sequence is CASSGDGYSSSNEKLFF. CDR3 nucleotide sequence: TGTGCCAGCAGTGGTGACGGCTATTCTTCCTCTAATGAAAAACTGTTTTTT.

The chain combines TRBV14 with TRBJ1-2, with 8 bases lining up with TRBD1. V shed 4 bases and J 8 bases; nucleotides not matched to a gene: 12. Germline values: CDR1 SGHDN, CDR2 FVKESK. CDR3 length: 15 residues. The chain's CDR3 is CASSLNQGARDGYTF. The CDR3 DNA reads TGTGCCAGCAGCCTGAATCAGGGGGCGCGCGACGGCTACACCTTC.

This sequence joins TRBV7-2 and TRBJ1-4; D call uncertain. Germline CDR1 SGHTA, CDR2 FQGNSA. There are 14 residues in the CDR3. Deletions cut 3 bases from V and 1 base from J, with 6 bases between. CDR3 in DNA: TGTGCCAGCAGCTTGACAAGAACTAATGAAAAACTGTTTTTT. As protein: CASSLTRTNEKLFF.

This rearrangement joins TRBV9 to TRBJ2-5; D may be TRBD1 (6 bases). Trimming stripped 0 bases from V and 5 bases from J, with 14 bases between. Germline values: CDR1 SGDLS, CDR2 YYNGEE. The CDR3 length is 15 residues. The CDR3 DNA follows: TGTGCCAGCAGCGTAGGGGACACTCCCGGGGAGACCCAGTACTTC. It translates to CASSVGDTPGETQYF.

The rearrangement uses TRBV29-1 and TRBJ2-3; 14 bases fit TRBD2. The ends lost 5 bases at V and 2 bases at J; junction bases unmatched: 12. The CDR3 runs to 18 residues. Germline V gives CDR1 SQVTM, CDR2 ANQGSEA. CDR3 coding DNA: TGCAGCGTTCTAGGCAGGGGGACTAGCGGGGGCCTCACAGATACGCAGTATTTT. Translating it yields CSVLGRGTSGGLTDTQYF.

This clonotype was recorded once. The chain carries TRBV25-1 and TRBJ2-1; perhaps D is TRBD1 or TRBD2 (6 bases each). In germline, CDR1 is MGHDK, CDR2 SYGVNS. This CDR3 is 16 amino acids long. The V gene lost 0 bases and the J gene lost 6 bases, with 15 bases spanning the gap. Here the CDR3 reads CASSEYGGGERNEQFF. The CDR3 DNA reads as TGTGCCAGCAGTGAATATGGAGGGGGAGAACGCAATGAGCAGTTCTTC.